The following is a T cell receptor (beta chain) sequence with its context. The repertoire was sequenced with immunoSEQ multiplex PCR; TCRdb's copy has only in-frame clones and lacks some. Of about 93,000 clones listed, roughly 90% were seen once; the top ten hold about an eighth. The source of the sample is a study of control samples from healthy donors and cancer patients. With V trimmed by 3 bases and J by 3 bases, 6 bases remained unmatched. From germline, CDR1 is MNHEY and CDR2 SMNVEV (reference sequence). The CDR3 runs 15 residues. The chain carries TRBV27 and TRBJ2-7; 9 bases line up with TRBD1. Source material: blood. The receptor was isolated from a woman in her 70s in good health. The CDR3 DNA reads TGTGCCAGCAGTTTCCGGGACAGGGTACACTACGAGCAGTACTTC. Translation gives CASSFRDRVHYEQYF.